These T cell receptor beta chains were read from a single sample in a study of T cells in Graves' hyperthyroidism and ophthalmopathy. TCRdb re-derived calls from the multiplex PCR reads in MiXCR, one entry per CDR3 protein. This repertoire shows 450,000 to 700,000 distinct CDR3 sequences, about 45% found once; its top ten account for over 15%. Sequenced sample: peripheral blood or thyroid tissue (not recorded which). The receptors originated from an adult woman with Graves' disease, either hyperthyroidism or ophthalmopathy (not recorded which). Each CDR3 is given with its conserved first and last residue. D genes are given only for firm matches. Clone size is given for some rows only: seen once, a few or many times, or a class if the clone is expanded.

size: .
D: TRBD2
V: TRBV10-2
J: TRBJ2-5
DNA: TGTGCCAGCAGCTTAGGCCCAGCGGGAGGTGAGACCCAGTACTTC
CDR3: CASSLGPAGGETQYF

size: few
D: .
V: TRBV2
J: TRBJ2-3
DNA: TGTGCCAGCAGTGAAGCAGCAGATACGCAGTATTTT
CDR3: CASSEAADTQYF

size: .
D: TRBD2
V: TRBV20-1
J: TRBJ2-5
DNA: TGCAGTGCTTTCCAAGGACTAGCCCGGGAGACCCAGTACTTC
CDR3: CSAFQGLARETQYF

size: few
D: .
V: TRBV7-9
J: TRBJ2-7
DNA: TGTGCCAGCAGCCGAGCAGGGGACCGCCACGAGCAGTACTTC
CDR3: CASSRAGDRHEQYF

size: .
D: .
V: TRBV7-3
J: TRBJ1-1
DNA: TGTGCCAGCAGCTTAATGGGGGCGGGGGACACTGAAGCTTTCTTT
CDR3: CASSLMGAGDTEAFF

size: .
D: TRBD2
V: TRBV15
J: TRBJ2-7
DNA: TGTGCCACCGCCAGCGGGGGAACCTCCTACGAGCAGTACTTC
CDR3: CATASGGTSYEQYF

size: .
D: .
V: TRBV11-2
J: TRBJ2-7
DNA: TGTGCCAGCAGCCAACTGCGGGGGCGGTACGAGCAGTACTTC
CDR3: CASSQLRGRYEQYF

size: many
D: TRBD2
V: TRBV11-2
J: TRBJ2-7
DNA: TGTGCCAGCAGCCCTCGGGGGGGCGAGCAGTACTTC
CDR3: CASSPRGGEQYF

size: .
D: .
V: TRBV7-2
J: TRBJ1-2
DNA: TGTGCCAGCAGCTTAAGTACGGGGGGCGGCTATGGCTGCACCTTC
CDR3: CASSLSTGGGYGCTF

size: many
D: TRBD2
V: TRBV7-8
J: TRBJ2-2
DNA: TGTGCCAGCAGCACCGGCGGACTAGCGGCAACCGGGGAGCTGTTTTTT
CDR3: CASSTGGLAATGELFF

size: many
D: .
V: TRBV7-6
J: TRBJ2-6
DNA: TGTGCCAGCAGCCTAGCTTTTGGGGCCAACGTCCTGACTTTC
CDR3: CASSLAFGANVLTF

size: .
D: .
V: TRBV15
J: TRBJ2-6
DNA: TGTGCCACCAGCACCCTCCAGGTCCTGACTTTC
CDR3: CATSTLQVLTF

size: many
D: .
V: TRBV20-1
J: TRBJ2-7
DNA: TGCAGTGCTAGAGGACACGAGCAGTACTTC
CDR3: CSARGHEQYF

size: .
D: .
V: TRBV5-1
J: TRBJ2-1
DNA: TGCGCCAGCACCCTAGATTATGAGCAGTTCTTC
CDR3: CASTLDYEQFF

size: few
D: .
V: TRBV12-3/TRBV12-4
J: TRBJ1-2
DNA: TGTGCCAGCGGTCGGACGTGGGGTGGCTACACCTTC
CDR3: CASGRTWGGYTF

size: many
D: .
V: TRBV4-1
J: TRBJ2-7
DNA: TGCGCCAGCAGCCAAGGTGCGGGAAAATCGTACGAGCAGTACTTC
CDR3: CASSQGAGKSYEQYF

size: many
D: .
V: TRBV20-1
J: TRBJ1-5
DNA: TGCAGTGCTAGAGAGGGGTCCGGCCAGCCCCAGCATTTT
CDR3: CSAREGSGQPQHF

size: .
D: .
V: TRBV10-3
J: TRBJ1-1
DNA: TGTGCCTCCCGCCTATGGGAGAACACTGAAGCTTTCTTT
CDR3: CASRLWENTEAFF

size: .
D: .
V: TRBV18
J: TRBJ2-7
DNA: TGTGCCAGCTCACCGTCCGGGAATGGGGGCGAGCAGTACTTC
CDR3: CASSPSGNGGEQYF

size: .
D: .
V: TRBV12-3/TRBV12-4
J: TRBJ2-7
DNA: TGTGCCAGCAGTTGGCCGGGGGAAATAGTGGGAGACTGGCCCTACGAGCAGTACTTC
CDR3: CASSWPGEIVGDWPYEQYF

size: many
D: TRBD2
V: TRBV2
J: TRBJ2-7
DNA: TGTGCCAGCAACCTAGCGGGAGGACCAGAGCAGTACTTC
CDR3: CASNLAGGPEQYF

size: .
D: TRBD2
V: TRBV5-1
J: TRBJ2-2
DNA: TGCGCCAGCAGCTTTGGCGGGACTAGCAGCGGGGAGCTGTTTTTT
CDR3: CASSFGGTSSGELFF

size: .
D: .
V: TRBV4-1
J: TRBJ2-2
DNA: TGCGCCAGCAGCCGGGTAGCAGCGAACACCGGGGAGCTGTTTTTT
CDR3: CASSRVAANTGELFF

size: .
D: TRBD2
V: TRBV7-9
J: TRBJ2-1
DNA: TGTGCCAGCAGCTTGGTTTCGGGAGGGCTCTACGAGCAGTTCTTC
CDR3: CASSLVSGGLYEQFF

size: .
D: TRBD1
V: TRBV18
J: TRBJ1-4
DNA: TGTGCCAGCTCACCGCCAGGGGGACGGACACTTGATGAAAAACTGTTTTTT
CDR3: CASSPPGGRTLDEKLFF

size: .
D: .
V: TRBV19
J: TRBJ1-2
DNA: TGTGCCAGTAGTCCCGGGGAGCTCTCTGGCTACACCTTC
CDR3: CASSPGELSGYTF

size: many
D: .
V: TRBV9
J: TRBJ2-2
DNA: TGTGCCAGCAGCGTTTCCTATCTTCTTCTGAACACCGGGGAGCTGTTTTTT
CDR3: CASSVSYLLLNTGELFF

size: .
D: .
V: TRBV28
J: TRBJ1-5
DNA: TGTGCCAGCAGTTACAGTCAGAACCAGCCCCAGCATTTT
CDR3: CASSYSQNQPQHF

size: .
D: .
V: TRBV2
J: TRBJ1-4
DNA: TGTGCCAGCAGGACCCGGGAGGGTGAAAAACTGTTTTTT
CDR3: CASRTREGEKLFF

size: .
D: .
V: TRBV2
J: TRBJ1-6
DNA: TGTGCCAGCAGTGAAGTCCGGGTCTCCTATAATTCACCCCTCCACTTT
CDR3: CASSEVRVSYNSPLHF

size: .
D: .
V: TRBV10-2
J: TRBJ2-5
DNA: TGCGCCAGCAGTGAGTCCATGGAGACCCAGTACTTC
CDR3: CASSESMETQYF

size: .
D: .
V: TRBV10-3
J: TRBJ2-7
DNA: TGTGCCATCAGGGACGGCCAGACACCCTACGAGCAGTACTTC
CDR3: CAIRDGQTPYEQYF

size: many
D: TRBD1
V: TRBV6-6
J: TRBJ2-7
DNA: TGTGCCAGCAGTTACTTCGGGACAGGCGAGCAGTACTTC
CDR3: CASSYFGTGEQYF

size: .
D: .
V: TRBV7-3
J: TRBJ2-5
DNA: TGTGCCAGCAGCTTAGAGGCTAGCCTACAAGAGACCCAGTACTTC
CDR3: CASSLEASLQETQYF

size: many
D: TRBD1
V: TRBV27
J: TRBJ1-2
DNA: TGTGCCAGCAGTCAACAGGGGCGCAACTATGGCTACACCTTC
CDR3: CASSQQGRNYGYTF

size: many
D: .
V: TRBV29-1
J: TRBJ2-7
DNA: TGCAGCGTTGAAGAGTACCGATCGTCGGGGCAGTACTTC
CDR3: CSVEEYRSSGQYF

size: few
D: .
V: TRBV20-1
J: TRBJ1-2
DNA: TGCAGTGCTTTTGGAGGGCTGTTTGGCTACACCTTC
CDR3: CSAFGGLFGYTF

size: many
D: .
V: TRBV20-1
J: TRBJ1-4
DNA: TGCAGTGCCACACCGATTGAGGGAATTGCAACTAATGAAAAACTGTTTTTT
CDR3: CSATPIEGIATNEKLFF

size: many
D: .
V: TRBV20-1
J: TRBJ1-4
DNA: TGCAGTGCTAGTTCGAGGGCTCCTGGGGAGTATAATGAAAAACTGTTTTTT
CDR3: CSASSRAPGEYNEKLFF

size: .
D: .
V: TRBV7-8
J: TRBJ2-7
DNA: .
CDR3: CDSSFYICSARDAGSYEQYF